This TCR beta chain comes out of a study of immune evolution from preneoplasia to lung adenocarcinoma. Assay: immunoSEQ multiplex PCR; the TCRdb copy retains only in-frame clones and omits some. The sample lists about 5,700 clones, less than 85% occurring once. Findings and limits, study-wide: Later-stage lesions appeared to have more T cells, more diversity, less clonality.

Two lung cancer pathologists independently confirmed each histologic diagnosis. V lost 3 bases to trimming and J lost 7 bases, with 9 bases between them. Germline CDR1 reads MNHEY; CDR2 reads SMNVEV (reference sequence). The CDR3 covers 12 residues. With regard to this clone: The antigen is unknown.

Sequenced input: FFPE adjacent normal lung tissue. The V call is TRBV27, the J call TRBJ1-1; D call uncertain. The receptor's source is a person aged 65 to 79 with lung adenocarcinoma. Here the CDR3 reads CASSLVGGEAFF. DNA for the CDR3: TGTGCCAGCAGTTTGGTAGGAGGTGAAGCTTTCTTT.